This T cell receptor (beta chain) originates from a study of identical twins listed by TCRdb under 2016. Turning to the overall study: TCR alpha and beta repertoires from monozygotic twins, unrelated adults of various ages and cord blood were deep-sequenced to test whether fetal clonotypes persist. Replicate twin experiments were performed at different times using different library preparation protocols to rule out contamination.

The paper as a whole reports these results and caveats: Invariant T cells such as MAIT and iNKT could partly confound zero-insertion analyses, though diverse VJ usage argued against this for most clonotypes. Fewer insertions were carried by abundant cord blood beta clonotypes, a similar but weaker trend appeared in young adult naive repertoires, and no such trend appeared in memory repertoires. Compared with coincidental sharing between unrelated individuals, out-of-frame TCR alpha sequences shared between twins had an excess of sequences with low generation probability. Recombination models systematically underestimated out-of-frame TCR alpha sharing in monozygotic twins but agreed with sharing between unrelated individuals. In beta out-of-frame sequences, excess twin sharing was weaker, because having fewer shared sequences lowered the signal-to-noise ratio. Because the same donors could not be followed over many years, conclusions were based on cross-sectional statistical analysis.

Comment on this clonotype: Its antigen remains unidentified. Per-nucleotide qualities are absent, and no much larger clonotype sits a single base away.

Libraries were prepared through 5' RACE. TCRdb lists the instrument as Illumina HiSeq 2000. A universal primer binding site was added through template switching, and the final cDNA carried a unique molecular identifier so that TCR cDNA molecules could be counted accurately. Specific primers in the conserved constant-segment region were used to synthesize first-strand cDNA for the TCR alpha and beta chains. To control for contamination, every cDNA library carried two barcodes: a SMART-Mk sample barcode plus Illumina barcodes. TruSeq adapter sequences along with Illumina sample barcodes were introduced in two successive PCR steps. Sequencing of the TCR alpha and beta cDNA libraries was done on the Illumina HiSeq platform using custom primers. In the original analysis: Raw reads were processed with MiGEC to extract unique molecular identifiers, and MiXCR was used to determine CDR3 positions. Recombination models were inferred per individual with the repgenHMM and IGoR tools using an EM algorithm. Shared clonotypes were analyzed with the tcR package in R, and sharing was normalized by the product of cloneset sizes. To study raw recombination free of thymic and clonal selection effects, out-of-frame nonproductive sequences were analyzed. TCRdb reanalyzed the raw reads on its own, using fastp at Q25 for trimming and MiXCR for clone calling, and kept in-frame beta chains. Entries that share a CDR3 protein sequence are merged under the most common genes and DNA. The V and J calls were not made by the authors but by TCRdb's processing. The sample contains 400,000 to 550,000 distinct CDR3 sequences, roughly 24% of them found a single time. The ten largest clones take up about 2.9% of the sample.

V is reduced by 5 bases and J by 0 bases, leaving a spacing of 10 bases between them. The CDR3 goes from the cysteine to the phenylalanine over 13 residues. Just the 39-base CDR3 DNA is kept, in frame starting at base 1. The germline V gene (reference sequence) provides CDR1 DFQATT and CDR2 SNEGSKA. Every donor in the study was a healthy Caucasian. Three pairs of female monozygotic twins, all aged about 18 to 30 years, were included in the twin cohort. Positive isolation kits from Invitrogen were used to isolate the CD4+ and CD8+ T cell populations. The same specimen was also included in a second study, on T cells expressing NK-cell markers. The second investigation adds: In sorted CD3+CD56+NKG2C+, CD3+CD56+NKG2C- and CD3+CD56-NKG2C+ T-cell subsets from about 8 donors, TCR beta-chain repertoires were profiled. Among the eight sequenced donors, seven were HCMV-seropositive and one was HCMV-seronegative. To restrict sorting to alphabetaTCR-expressing T cells, an anti-gammadeltaTCR antibody was added in several experiments. In several donors, the dominant CD3+CD56+NKG2C+ clonotypes were among the top 10 CD8+ clonotypes and accounted for 1.0-7.0% of CD8+ T cells. Those dominant clonotypes were again the most abundant among CD3+CD56-NKG2C+ cells in several donors, at about 25-60.1%. It remained unclear whether the expanded NKG2C-expressing T cell clones were specific for HCMV antigens. The eight sequenced donors were randomly selected healthy volunteers, three men and five women. HCMV serostatus was determined by detecting HCMV-specific IgG in serum with a commercial ELISA kit. Reads were demultiplexed and grouped by UMI with MIGEC, and clonotypes were assembled and quantified with MiTCR. To remove erroneous sequences, TCR cDNA sequences were retained only when supported by two or more reads. Downstream repertoire analysis used the tcR package, and clonotypes were matched across fractions by CDR3 nucleotide sequence plus V segment. VDJmatch was used to annotate antigen specificity against VDJdb, with one amino acid substitution in CDR3 permitted.

This TCR derives from a woman in her late teens or twenties in good health. Sequenced material: CD4+ T cells sorted from blood. Rearrangement joined TRBV20-1 to TRBJ2-5; perhaps TRBD2 is the D gene, with 6 bases matching. The DNA sequence is TGCAGTGCTGGCCCTAGCGACCAAGAGACCCAGTACTTC. Translated, it reads CSAGPSDQETQYF.